This T cell receptor beta chain was sequenced during a study of blood T cell repertoires in COVID-19. As for the study in general: Material from acute and convalescent COVID-19 was sourced from the United States, Italy and Spain.

Clones were read by immunoSEQ multiplex PCR, and TCRdb kept only the in-frame ones, dropping some. The table lists some 150,000 clones, roughly 80% of them singletons, with 5% to 7% in the top ten. Clinical history reported by participants formed the basis on which cohorts were assigned. Germline lookup yields CDR1 MDHEN and CDR2 SYDVKM. This CDR3 comprises 12 residues. Trimming shortened V by 10 bases and J by 8 bases, and 14 bases separated the two germline ends. This sequence was found in a woman aged 45-59 years who had recovered from COVID-19. Material: PBMCs or T cells enriched from blood (not recorded which). The chain is built from TRBV28 and TRBJ1-4, with TRBD1 as a possible D gene (6 bases). The CDR3: CAMGTGNEKLFF. In nucleotides, the CDR3 is TGTGCCATGGGCACAGGGAACGAAAAACTGTTTTTT.